A selection of T cell receptor beta chains follows, all from one sample in a study of cytomegalovirus exposure and HLA in healthy donors. Repertoires were generated with immunoSEQ multiplex PCR, while TCRdb's copy carries only in-frame clones and drops some. The table has approximately 140,000 clones, 77% seen once. Sequencing input: PBMCs. The receptors here all came from a female donor in good health and CMV-seronegative. Each CDR3 is given with its conserved first and last residue. A D gene is named only where the DNA matches it firmly. The size field is filled for only some rows; it gives once, few, many or a size class.

>TRBV5-6|-|-|TRBJ2-4
TGTGCCAGCAGCTCCCCCTGGGGGGGGGCCGTTCTTCAGTACTTC
CASSSPWGGAVLQYF
>TRBV6-5|few|-|TRBJ2-7
TGTGCCAGCAGTTACTCCCCAAGGGACTGGACCTACGAGCAGTACTTC
CASSYSPRDWTYEQYF
>TRBV7-8|-|TRBD1|TRBJ2-7
TGTGCCAGCAGCTCCAGGGGTAGGACCGGGACAGGGGCAGTGCAGTACTTC
CASSSRGRTGTGAVQYF
>TRBV9|-|-|TRBJ1-3
TGTGCCAGCAGCGGAATCGGACATGGGGCTGGAAACACCATATATTTT
CASSGIGHGAGNTIYF
>TRBV15|-|TRBD1|TRBJ1-4
TGTGCCACCAGCGGCGGGACAGGGGGCGGTGAAAAACTGTTTTTT
CATSGGTGGGEKLFF
>TRBV6-1|-|-|TRBJ2-7
TGTGCCAGCAGTGCGGTTGGGGGGCGCGGGGGCGAGCAGTACTTC
CASSAVGGRGGEQYF
>TRBV9|-|TRBD2|TRBJ2-3
TGTGCCAGCAGCGTAGTCGGCGGGAGTATAACAGATACGCAGTATTTT
CASSVVGGSITDTQYF
>TRBV28|-|-|TRBJ1-2
TGTGCCAGCTGCTCTGGGGGGGTGGAGGGCTACACCTTC
CASCSGGVEGYTF
>TRBV27|-|-|TRBJ2-5
TGTGCCAGCAGTTTCCACCCCCAGGGTGGTGAGACCCAGTACTTC
CASSFHPQGGETQYF
>TRBV5-1|-|TRBD1|TRBJ1-6
TGCGCCAGCAGCGTTGACAGGGGGAATAATTCACCCCTCCACTTT
CASSVDRGNNSPLHF
>TRBV30|-|-|TRBJ2-2
TGTGCCTGGAAAGGGGGAACAAACGGGGAGCTGTTTTTT
CAWKGGTNGELFF
>TRBV7-3|-|TRBD1|TRBJ1-2
TGTGCCAGCAGCTCACTACAGGGGCCTCAGGGCTACACCTTC
CASSSLQGPQGYTF
>TRBV28|-|-|TRBJ2-1
TGTGCCAGCAGTTTAGATTTTGGGGGCCCTCCGTTCTTC
CASSLDFGGPPFF